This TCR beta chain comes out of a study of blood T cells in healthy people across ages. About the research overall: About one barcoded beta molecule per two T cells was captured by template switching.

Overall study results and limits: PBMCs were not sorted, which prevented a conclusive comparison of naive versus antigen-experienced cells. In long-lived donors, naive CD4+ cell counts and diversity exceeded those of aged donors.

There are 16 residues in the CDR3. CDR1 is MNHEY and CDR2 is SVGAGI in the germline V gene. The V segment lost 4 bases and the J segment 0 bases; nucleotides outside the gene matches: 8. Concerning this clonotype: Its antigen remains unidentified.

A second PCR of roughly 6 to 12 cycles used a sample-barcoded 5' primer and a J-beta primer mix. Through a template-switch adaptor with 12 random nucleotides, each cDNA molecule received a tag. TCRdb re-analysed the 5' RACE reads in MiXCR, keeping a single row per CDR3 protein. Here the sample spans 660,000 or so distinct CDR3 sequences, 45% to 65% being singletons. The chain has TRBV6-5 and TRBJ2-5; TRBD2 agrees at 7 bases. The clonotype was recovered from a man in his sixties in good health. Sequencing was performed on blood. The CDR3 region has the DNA TGTGCCAGCAGTTCCCCAAGCGGGGACTACCAAGAGACCCAGTACTTC. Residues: CASSSPSGDYQETQYF.